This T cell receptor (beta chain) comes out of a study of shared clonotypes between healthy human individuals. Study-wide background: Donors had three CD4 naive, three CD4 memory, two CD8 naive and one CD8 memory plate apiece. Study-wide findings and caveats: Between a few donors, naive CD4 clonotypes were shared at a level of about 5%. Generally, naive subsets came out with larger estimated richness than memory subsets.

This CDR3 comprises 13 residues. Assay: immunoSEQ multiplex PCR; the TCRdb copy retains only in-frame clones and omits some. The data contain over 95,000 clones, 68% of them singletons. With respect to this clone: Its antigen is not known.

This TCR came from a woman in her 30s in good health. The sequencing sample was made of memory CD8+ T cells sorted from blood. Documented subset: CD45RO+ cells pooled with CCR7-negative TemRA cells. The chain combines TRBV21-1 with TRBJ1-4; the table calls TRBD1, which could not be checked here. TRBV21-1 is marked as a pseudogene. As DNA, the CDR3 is TGTGCCAGCAGCGGCCGGGACAGAAAAAAACTGTTTTTT. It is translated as CASSGRDRKKLFF.